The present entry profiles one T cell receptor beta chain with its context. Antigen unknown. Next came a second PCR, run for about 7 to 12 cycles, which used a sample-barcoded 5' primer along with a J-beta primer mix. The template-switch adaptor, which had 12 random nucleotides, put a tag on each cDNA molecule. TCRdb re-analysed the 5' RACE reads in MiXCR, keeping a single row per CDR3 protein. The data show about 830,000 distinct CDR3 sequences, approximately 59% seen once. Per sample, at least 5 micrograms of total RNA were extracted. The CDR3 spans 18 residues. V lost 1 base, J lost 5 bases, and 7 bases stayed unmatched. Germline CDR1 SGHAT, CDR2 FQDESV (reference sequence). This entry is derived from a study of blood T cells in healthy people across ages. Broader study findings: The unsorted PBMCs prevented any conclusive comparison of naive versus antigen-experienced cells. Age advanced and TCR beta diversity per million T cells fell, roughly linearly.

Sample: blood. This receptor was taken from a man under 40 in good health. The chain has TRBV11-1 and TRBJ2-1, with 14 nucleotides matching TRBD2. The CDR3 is CASSLGGLAGGGDNEQFF. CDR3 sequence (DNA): TGTGCCAGCAGCTTAGGAGGACTAGCGGGGGGCGGCGACAATGAGCAGTTCTTC. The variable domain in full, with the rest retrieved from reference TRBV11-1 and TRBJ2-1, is EAEVAQSPRYKITEKSQAVAFWCDPISGHATLYWYRQILGQGPELLVQFQDESVVDDSQLPKDRFSAERLKGVDSTLKIQPAELGDSAMYLCASSLGGLAGGGDNEQFFGPGTRLTVL.